This T cell receptor (beta chain) was identified during a study of shared clonotypes between healthy human individuals. Study conclusions and caveats: When naive CD4 clonotypes were compared across a few donors, 4% to 6.5% were shared.

About this clone itself: Antigen specificity is unknown.

Sequencing was at deep level. In the sorted-subset replicate PCRs, 150 to 200 ng DNA, 25,000 to 30,000 T cell genomes, was used. TCRdb's copy holds only in-frame clones and misses some; the assay was immunoSEQ multiplex PCR. Of roughly 2 million clones listed, roughly 95% are singletons. It was CD45RO-negative cells, positively selected for CCR7, that made up naive CD8 cells, with terminally differentiated effector memory CD45RA+ cells excluded. The ends were cut back, 5 bases at V and 0 bases at J, with 17 bases in the middle. This CDR3 is 15 amino acids long. CDR1 and CDR2 from the germline V gene are GTSNPN and SVGIG (reference sequence).

The receptor comes from a man between 18 and 35 years old in good health. This chain connects TRBV30 to TRBJ2-7, with D possibly being TRBD2 (6 bases). The sequenced sample consisted of naive CD8+ T cells sorted from blood. This CDR3 is CAWAPFTGGSYEQYF. CDR3 DNA: TGTGCCTGGGCTCCCTTTACCGGGGGCTCCTACGAGCAGTACTTC.